This TCR beta chain originates from a study of neoadjuvant anti-PD-1 for oral cavity cancer. For the study at large: Patients without progression got a fourth dose around day 43.

This CDR3 comprises 16 residues. Trimming took 2 bases from V and 3 from J; bases not matched to a gene: 6. Germline V gives CDR1 SGHRS, CDR2 YFSETQ. Libraries were prepared by immunoSEQ multiplex PCR; TCRdb keeps only in-frame clonotypes and omits some of them. Here the sample spans over 11,000 clones, roughly 69% being singletons. This sample's time point: after neoadjuvant nivolumab, at surgical resection. These newly diagnosed stage II-IVA oral cavity squamous cell carcinoma patients had no prior systemic or radiation treatment. The specimen was PBMCs, collected after nivolumab (anti-PD-1) treatment. The sequence derives from a person aged 35-79 years with oral cavity squamous cell carcinoma. This sequence joins TRBV5-1 and TRBJ1-4, with 8 nucleotides matching TRBD1. CDR3 DNA sequence: TGCGCCAGCAGCTTTGGGCAGGGGGCGGCTAATGAAAAACTGTTTTTT. This translates into CASSFGQGAANEKLFF.